Following are 31 T cell receptor beta chains from one sample sequenced in a study of OX40 agonist ivuxolimab in advanced cancers. Sequencing was performed with immunoSEQ multiplex PCR; in TCRdb, only in-frame clones are kept and a portion is missing. The sample lists 30,000 to 40,000 clones; roughly nine tenths were seen once. This material consisted of CD4+ or CD8+ T cells sorted from blood, taken in a trial of the OX40 agonist ivuxolimab. Every receptor here comes from an adult with an advanced solid tumor such as melanoma, head and neck, liver or kidney cancer.

The J gene is TRBJ1-6, the V gene TRBV9; D gene ambiguous. The V gene lost 5 bases and the J gene lost 4 bases, with 13 bases spanning the gap. This CDR3 has 15 amino acids. CDR1 and CDR2 (germline): SGDLS, YYNGEE. The CDR3 DNA reads TGTGCCAGCAGAGCGGACGGCTCATATAATTCACCCCTCCACTTT. Its translation is CASRADGSYNSPLHF.

Written as DNA, the CDR3 is TGTGCCAGCTTGAGACAGGGTTCCTACAATGAGCAGTTCTTC. Translation gives CASLRQGSYNEQFF. V gene TRBV6-5 combines with J gene TRBJ2-1, with 7 bases that match TRBD1. From germline, CDR1 is MNHEY and CDR2 SVGAGI. The CDR3 is 14 residues long. Trimming at V came to 8 bases and at J to 1 base, leaving 5 bases not matched to a gene.

The chain has TRBV28 and TRBJ1-4; no definite D call. Germline assignment: CDR1 MDHEN and CDR2 SYDVKM. The CDR3 contains 15 residues. V was clipped by 4 bases and J by 4 bases, with 13 bases between them. In nucleotides, the CDR3 is TGTGCCAGCAGTTCCCTAACAGAATATAATGAAAAACTGTTTTTT. It yields the protein CASSSLTEYNEKLFF.

This clone has a handful of counts. The rearrangement joins TRBV5-1 to TRBJ1-1; TRBD1 matches 8 bases. Trimming took 0 bases from V and 3 from J; bases not matched to a gene: 10. Germline V gene sequence: CDR1 SGHRS, CDR2 YFSETQ. The CDR3 loop spans 17 amino acids. The CDR3 coding sequence is TGCGCCAGCAGCTTGGGGGCAGGGGGCAATCTGGACACTGAAGCTTTCTTT. Its protein is CASSLGAGGNLDTEAFF.

The J gene is TRBJ2-1, the V gene TRBV7-6; D remains unclear. The CDR3 length is 18 residues. The V end was cut by 6 bases, the J end by 0 bases, with 21 bases between. Germline values: CDR1 SGHVS, CDR2 FNYEAQ. The CDR3 DNA sequence: TGTGCCAGCAGACTATCGGCCCCGGGCGGAAGCTCCTACAATGAGCAGTTCTTC. Protein: CASRLSAPGGSSYNEQFF.

The rearrangement joins TRBV5-5 to TRBJ2-7; D not certain. This CDR3 has 13 amino acids. Trimming took off 2 bases at V and 3 bases at J, with 9 bases between the two ends. Germline V lookup: CDR1 SGHKS, CDR2 YYEKEE (reference sequence). The CDR3 reads CASSFLPGYEQYF. CDR3 DNA: TGTGCCAGCAGCTTTCTCCCGGGCTACGAGCAGTACTTC. Using reference TRBV5-5 and TRBJ2-7 for the parts outside the CDR3, the full variable domain is DAGVTQSPTHLIKTRGQQVTLRCSPISGHKSVSWYQQVLGQGPQFIFQYYEKEERGRGNFPDRFSARQFPNYSSELNVNALLLGDSALYLCASSFLPGYEQYFGPGTRLTVT.

The rearrangement links TRBV7-6 to TRBJ2-6; 9 bases fit TRBD2. V dropped 5 bases and J dropped 3; count of bases not matched to a gene: 5. CDR1 is SGHVS, CDR2 FNYEAQ, per germline. The CDR3 has 16 amino acids. The CDR3 DNA reads as TGTGCCAGCAGCATTAGCGGGAGAGGTGGGGCCAACGTCCTGACTTTC. Amino acid sequence: CASSISGRGGANVLTF.

This clone was recorded a few times. Other DNA variants within this sample encode the same CDR3. The chain recombines TRBV5-1 with TRBJ2-5, with D possibly being TRBD1 (6 bases). Trimming removed 3 bases from V and 2 bases from J, with 8 bases in between. The CDR3 has 13 amino acids. Germline V gene sequence: CDR1 SGHRS, CDR2 YFSETQ. The DNA of the CDR3 is TGCGCCAGCAGCTCCGGACAGCAAGAGACCCAGTACTTC. This translates into CASSSGQQETQYF.

V and J are TRBV5-1 and TRBJ1-1; D is ambiguous. The CDR3 is 14 residues long. V was clipped by 0 bases and J by 3 bases, with 9 bases between them. Germline CDR1 is SGHRS and CDR2 is YFSETQ. This CDR3 reads CASSLEHPYTEAFF. The CDR3 DNA sequence: TGCGCCAGCAGCTTGGAACATCCGTACACTGAAGCTTTCTTT.

The chain carries TRBV6-6 and TRBJ2-3; TRBD2 matches 7 bases. In germline, CDR1 is MNHNY, CDR2 SVGAGI (reference sequence). This CDR3 is 15 amino acids long. Trimming at V came to 7 bases and at J to 0 bases, leaving 7 bases not matched to a gene. The CDR3 loop is CASNPRELSTDTQYF. CDR3 nucleotide sequence: TGTGCCAGCAACCCGCGGGAGCTCAGCACAGATACGCAGTATTTT.

This clone has only one observation. This chain joins TRBV7-2 and TRBJ2-5, with 10 positions matching TRBD2. The J call may be faulty, since TRBJ2-7 better matches the DNA end. Germline V gives CDR1 SGHTA, CDR2 FQGNSA. The CDR3 totals 18 residues. CDR3 protein: CASSPRVIAGGLLGEQYF. Here the CDR3 DNA reads TGTGCCAGCAGCCCAAGGGTTATAGCGGGAGGCCTTCTTGGCGAGCAGTACTTC.

The chain joins TRBV6-5 to TRBJ2-5; 11 positions agree with TRBD2. The J call is in doubt because the DNA end fits TRBJ2-7 better. CDR1 and CDR2 from the germline V gene are MNHEY and SVGAGI. The CDR3 runs 16 residues. The CDR3, as DNA: TGTGCCAGCAGTTACTCGGGGACTAGCGGTTCCTACGAGCAGTACTTC. Residues: CASSYSGTSGSYEQYF.

The chain carries TRBV27 and TRBJ1-1, with TRBD1 as a possible D gene (6 bases). Germline V gives CDR1 MNHEY, CDR2 SMNVEV (reference sequence). Trimming shortened V by 8 bases and J by 4 bases, and 20 bases separated the two germline ends. CDR3 length: 15 amino acids. The CDR3 coding sequence is TGTGCCAGCTTTCGTACTCCAGGGGTAGGCACTGAAGCTTTCTTT. Translated: CASFRTPGVGTEAFF.

This sequence joins TRBV11-3 and TRBJ2-1, with D possibly TRBD2 on 6 matching bases. The V gene lost 1 base and the J gene lost 9 bases, with 13 bases spanning the gap. Looked up from germline, CDR1 is SGHNT and CDR2 is YENEEA. The CDR3 consists of 14 residues. The CDR3 is CASSLGGTSGEQFF. CDR3 DNA: TGTGCCAGCAGCTTAGGAGGGACTTCGGGTGAGCAGTTCTTC.

V and J are TRBV19 and TRBJ2-3; TRBD1 agrees at 7 bases. The germline V gene encodes CDR1 LNHDA and CDR2 SQIVND (reference sequence). The V gene end was trimmed by 8 bases and the J gene end by 0 bases; junction bases not matched to a gene: 8. The CDR3 spans 15 residues. This CDR3 reads CASSSDRTSTDTQYF. CDR3 in DNA: TGTGCCAGTTCCTCGGACAGGACTAGCACAGATACGCAGTATTTT.

The count of this clone is one. The chain uses TRBV9 and TRBJ2-1, with 7 bases matching TRBD2. Germline CDR1 and CDR2: SGDLS and YYNGEE. Unmatched junction bases numbered 12, after V lost 0 bases and J lost 15 bases. CDR3 length: 14 residues. Here the CDR3 reads CASSVDRTSNRRFF. Written as DNA, the CDR3 is TGTGCCAGCAGCGTAGATAGGACTAGTAATAGAAGGTTCTTC.

This rearrangement joins TRBV18 to TRBJ2-7; D unresolved. Deletions cut 0 bases from V and 0 bases from J, with 3 bases between. This CDR3 spans 13 amino acids. CDR1 and CDR2 from the germline V gene are KGHSH and LQKENI. CDR3 loop: CASSPPVSYEQYF. The CDR3 nucleotides are TGTGCCAGCTCACCACCAGTCTCCTACGAGCAGTACTTC.

The chain links TRBV5-1 to TRBJ1-2; D might be TRBD1 (5 bases). The CDR3 has 14 amino acids. Germline CDR1 is SGHRS and CDR2 is YFSETQ. Trimming took 0 bases from V and 4 from J, leaving 10 bases between them. The CDR3 spells CASSLGDSGYGYTF. DNA of the CDR3: TGCGCCAGCAGCTTGGGGGACTCGGGCTATGGCTACACCTTC.

This clone was detected only once. V and J are TRBV29-1 and TRBJ1-4; D perhaps matches TRBD1 (5 bases). Trimming shortened V by 6 bases and J by 8 bases, and 16 bases separated the two germline ends. CDR3 length: 13 residues. Germline V gives CDR1 SQVTM, CDR2 ANQGSEA. This chain's CDR3 is CSVRDLIGEKLFF. CDR3 in DNA: TGCAGCGTCCGGGACCTAATTGGAGAAAAACTGTTTTTT. The entire variable domain, with the rest obtained from reference TRBV29-1 and TRBJ1-4, is as follows: SAVISQKPSRDICQRGTSLTIQCQVDSQVTMMFWYRQQPGQSLTLIATANQGSEATYESGFVIDKFPISRPNLTFSTLTVSNMSPEDSSIYLCSVRDLIGEKLFFGSGTQLSVL.

The rearrangement uses TRBV28 and TRBJ1-3; D gene unclear. Trimming removed 6 bases at V and 0 bases at J, with 9 bases between. Germline CDR1 and CDR2: MDHEN and SYDVKM. This CDR3 comprises 14 residues. This CDR3 reads CASRVKDSGNTIYF. CDR3 DNA: TGTGCCAGCAGGGTCAAAGACTCTGGAAACACCATATATTTT.

This clone is a singleton in its sample. V and J are TRBV7-2 and TRBJ2-5; possibly TRBD1 for D (5 bases). The CDR3 has 16 amino acids. Trimming took 1 base from V and 4 from J, leaving 16 bases between them. Germline assignment: CDR1 SGHTA and CDR2 FQGNSA. The CDR3 loop reads CASSLGWSAGLETQYF. The CDR3 DNA is TGTGCCAGCAGCTTAGGGTGGAGCGCAGGGTTAGAGACCCAGTACTTC.

The chain joins TRBV28 to TRBJ2-7; perhaps TRBD1 as D (6 bases). The germline gives CDR1 MDHEN, CDR2 SYDVKM. Deletions cut 7 bases from V and 1 base from J, with 17 bases between. The CDR3 is 15 amino acids. The CDR3 sequence is CASTLGARQSYEQYF. CDR3 DNA: TGTGCCAGCACCCTGGGGGCCAGGCAATCCTACGAGCAGTACTTC.

This clone turned up a few times. The genes are TRBV5-1 and TRBJ1-1, with 7 bases matching TRBD1. The CDR3 consists of 14 residues. Trimming removed 7 bases from V and 0 bases from J; junction bases left unmatched: 6. Germline-derived CDR1 and CDR2 are SGHRS and YFSETQ. Here the CDR3 reads CASVGGSMNTEAFF. The CDR3, as DNA: TGCGCCAGCGTAGGGGGCAGCATGAACACTGAAGCTTTCTTT.

The chain carries TRBV28 and TRBJ1-1; D gene unclear. CDR3 length: 14 amino acids. Germline V gives CDR1 MDHEN, CDR2 SYDVKM. The V and J ends lost 7 bases and 4 bases respectively, with 16 bases between them. In DNA, the CDR3 is TGTGCCAGCAACTTCGGACGAGTTCTCACTGAAGCTTTCTTT. As protein: CASNFGRVLTEAFF.

This clone was seen a single time. This chain uses TRBV11-2 with TRBJ2-5; D might be TRBD1 or TRBD2, each matching 6 bases. Trimming took off 3 bases at V and 4 bases at J, with 27 bases between the two ends. From germline, CDR1 is SGHAT and CDR2 FQNNGV. This CDR3 is 19 amino acids long. CDR3 in amino acids: CASSFVMPAWGAQGETQYF. CDR3 coding DNA: TGTGCCAGCAGCTTCGTAATGCCCGCGTGGGGGGCACAGGGAGAGACCCAGTACTTC. Combining the CDR3 with reference TRBV11-2 and TRBJ2-5 gives the whole variable domain EAGVAQSPRYKIIEKRQSVAFWCNPISGHATLYWYQQILGQGPKLLIQFQNNGVVDDSQLPKDRFSAERLKGVDSTLKIQPAKLEDSAVYLCASSFVMPAWGAQGETQYFGPGTRLLVL.

The chain has TRBV28 and TRBJ2-7, with D unresolved. The ends were cut back, 2 bases at V and 1 base at J, with 9 bases in the middle. In germline, CDR1 is MDHEN, CDR2 SYDVKM. CDR3 length equals 14 residues. CDR3 in DNA: TGTGCCAGCAGTTTAATCATTAGTTCCTACGAGCAGTACTTC. Translation: CASSLIISSYEQYF. The whole variable domain, remainder taken from reference TRBV28 and TRBJ2-7, is DVKVTQSSRYLVKRTGEKVFLECVQDMDHENMFWYRQDPGLGLRLIYFSYDVKMKEKGDIPEGYSVSREKKERFSLILESASTNQTSMYLCASSLIISSYEQYFGPGTRLTVT.

The chain links TRBV7-6 to TRBJ2-5; 7 nucleotides align to TRBD1. After removal of 4 bases from V and 5 bases from J, the junction contained 1 base not matched to a gene. The length of the CDR3 is 12 residues. Germline-derived CDR1 and CDR2 are SGHVS and FNYEAQ. CDR3 bases: TGTGCCAGCAGCTCCAGGGGGGAGACCCAGTACTTC. It yields the protein CASSSRGETQYF. Full variable domain (rest looked up from reference TRBV7-6 and TRBJ2-5): GAGVSQSPRYKVTKRGQDVALRCDPISGHVSLYWYRQALGQGPEFLTYFNYEAQQDKSGLPNDRFSAERPEGSISTLTIQRTEQRDSAMYRCASSSRGETQYFGPGTRLLVL.

The CDR3 protein is CASSSDAGSGNTIYF. The CDR3 DNA sequence: TGCGCCAGCAGCTCAGACGCGGGCTCTGGAAACACCATATATTTT. V is TRBV5-1 and J is TRBJ1-3; no clear D. The CDR3 loop spans 15 amino acids. Trimming removed 3 bases at V and 0 bases at J, with 10 bases between. The germline CDR1 and CDR2 sequences are SGHRS and YFSETQ.

V and J are TRBV5-4 and TRBJ2-1; a possible D gene is TRBD2 (6 bases). V gave up 10 bases and J gave up 0 bases, with 20 bases separating them. From germline, CDR1 is SGHNT and CDR2 YYREEE (reference sequence). This CDR3 has 16 amino acids. The CDR3 nucleotides are TGTGCCTCCCTTCCTGGCGGGACGAGCTCCTACAATGAGCAGTTCTTC. This translates into CASLPGGTSSYNEQFF.

The chain combines TRBV5-8 with TRBJ2-3; D not certain. The germline V and J ends were trimmed by 1 base and 4 bases, with 7 bases remaining between them. The CDR3 contains 13 residues. Germline V gene sequence: CDR1 SGHTS, CDR2 YDEGEE. In DNA, the CDR3 is TGTGCCAGCAGCTTGCCCTCCCCAGATACGCAGTATTTT. Translated: CASSLPSPDTQYF.

The V and J genes are TRBV10-3 and TRBJ2-7; D remains ambiguous. Trimming left V 5 bases short and J 5 bases short, with 16 bases between. The CDR3 is made up of 14 amino acids. The germline gives CDR1 ENHRY, CDR2 SYGVKD. CDR3 in amino acids: CAISLSGPPDEQYF. The CDR3 DNA reads TGTGCCATCAGTTTATCCGGGCCCCCCGACGAGCAGTACTTC.